This T cell receptor (beta chain) was retrieved from a study of OX40 agonist ivuxolimab in advanced cancers. The wider study: At doses from 0.01 to 10 mg/kg, patients were given intravenous ivuxolimab every 2 weeks. Enrollees could have had prior anti-PD-1, anti-PD-L1 or anti-CTLA-4 therapy, which roughly 40% had received. Study results and caveats: Low normalized T-cell clonal expansion was also seen in some nonresponders.

On this clone: The antigen is not known.

The table came from immunoSEQ multiplex PCR; TCRdb's copy has only in-frame clones and leaves some out. In the table there are over 150,000 clones, 94% of which are singletons. CDR1 MNHEY and CDR2 SVGAGI come from the germline V gene. This CDR3 is 15 amino acids long. V shed 0 bases, J shed 4 bases, and the junction held 6 bases outside the gene matches. V and J are TRBV6-5 and TRBJ2-7; 7 nucleotides align to TRBD1. The receptor was isolated from an adult with an advanced solid tumor such as melanoma, head and neck, liver or kidney cancer. This specimen consisted of CD4+ or CD8+ T cells sorted from blood, obtained in a trial of the OX40 agonist ivuxolimab. CDR3 loop: CASSYSGTDSYEQYF. The CDR3 DNA follows: TGTGCCAGCAGTTACTCAGGGACAGACTCATACGAGCAGTACTTC.